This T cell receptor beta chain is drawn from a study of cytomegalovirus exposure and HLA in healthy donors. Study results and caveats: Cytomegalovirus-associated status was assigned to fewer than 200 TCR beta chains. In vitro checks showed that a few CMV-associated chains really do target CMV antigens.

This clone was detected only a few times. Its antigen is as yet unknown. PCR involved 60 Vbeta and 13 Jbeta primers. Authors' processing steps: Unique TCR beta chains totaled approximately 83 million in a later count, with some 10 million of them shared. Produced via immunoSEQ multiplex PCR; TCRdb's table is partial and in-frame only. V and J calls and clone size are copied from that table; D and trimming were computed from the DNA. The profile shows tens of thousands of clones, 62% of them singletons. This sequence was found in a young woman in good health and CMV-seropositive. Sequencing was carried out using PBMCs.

The CDR3 coding sequence is TGTGCCAGCAGTTACCTTCAGCGAGGGGGATCCTACGAGCAGTACTTC. Its protein is CASSYLQRGGSYEQYF. The rearrangement links TRBV6-6 to TRBJ2-5, with D perhaps TRBD1 (6 bases). The end of the DNA aligns better with TRBJ2-7, so the J call may be wrong. Germline assignment: CDR1 MNHNY and CDR2 SVGAGI (reference sequence). This CDR3 has 16 residues.